This entry concerns a single T cell receptor (beta chain). As yet, its antigen is unknown. The data belong to a study of T cell responses to AZD1222 COVID-19 vaccine. Study-level points and caveats: White British donors predominated, females outnumbered males, and clonal diversity was possibly underestimated. With two AZD1222 doses given, Spike-specific TCR breadth and depth both rose. Nearly half of spike-specific TCRs reportedly target variant regions that are unmutated in the B.1.351 and B.1.1.7 variants. Repertoires in all cases were sampled only once the peak T cell response had passed.

Assay: immunoSEQ multiplex PCR; the TCRdb copy retains only in-frame clones and omits some. Here the sample spans 140,000 to 150,000 clones, roughly 87% being singletons. CDR1 MDHEN and CDR2 SYDVKM come from the germline V gene. CDR3 length: 12 amino acids. Trimming removed 6 bases from V and 4 bases from J, with 9 bases in between. This receptor was identified in an adult who received the MenACWY meningococcal vaccine as a control. The sequences come from peripheral blood, collected 28 days after the second dose of the MenACWY control vaccine. This chain connects TRBV28 to TRBJ1-1; the D is unclear. The CDR3 loop is CASRSGPTEAFF. The CDR3 DNA sequence: TGTGCCAGCAGGTCAGGTCCCACTGAAGCTTTCTTT.